The 12 T cell receptor beta chains presented below share a single source sample, sequenced in a study of blood T cell repertoires in COVID-19. Only in-frame clones appear in the TCRdb table, and some are missing; sequencing was by immunoSEQ multiplex PCR. The table has hundreds of thousands of clones, more than 80% seen once. The source material was PBMCs or T cells enriched from blood (not recorded which). These receptors originate from a man between 50 and 59 years old who had been exposed to COVID-19.

The genes are TRBV7-2 and TRBJ1-6; D unclear. The V end was cut by 3 bases, the J end by 8 bases, with 11 bases between. Looked up from germline, CDR1 is SGHTA and CDR2 is FQGNSA. This CDR3 spans 14 amino acids. This CDR3 is CASSLRQNHSPLHF. The CDR3, as DNA: TGTGCCAGCAGCTTGAGGCAAAACCATTCACCCCTCCACTTT.

This chain joins TRBV7-8 and TRBJ1-3; no reliable D call. The CDR3 spans 16 residues. Trimming left V 1 base short and J 0 bases short, with 10 bases between. The germline gives CDR1 SGHVS, CDR2 FQNEAQ. The CDR3 loop reads CASSLVPGYSGNTIYF. CDR3 bases: TGTGCCAGCAGCTTAGTTCCCGGTTACTCTGGAAACACCATATATTTT.

The chain uses TRBV5-4 and TRBJ2-1; D is possibly TRBD1 (6 bases). Deletions cut 3 bases from V and 0 bases from J, with 10 bases between. The germline gives CDR1 SGHNT, CDR2 YYREEE (reference sequence). This CDR3 region has 15 residues. The CDR3 coding sequence is TGTGCCAGCAGCTCTGGGGGACACTCCTACAATGAGCAGTTCTTC. Amino acid sequence: CASSSGGHSYNEQFF. Filled out from reference TRBV5-4 and TRBJ2-1, the complete variable domain reads ETGVTQSPTHLIKTRGQQVTLRCSSQSGHNTVSWYQQALGQGPQFIFQYYREEENGRGNFPPRFSGLQFPNYSSELNVNALELDDSALYLCASSSGGHSYNEQFFGPGTRLTVL.

This clone appeared once. Other DNA sequences in this specimen translate into the identical CDR3. The V and J genes are TRBV5-1 and TRBJ2-3; the match to TRBD2 covers 12 bases. Unmatched junction bases numbered 4, after V lost 3 bases and J lost 2 bases. CDR3 size: 16 residues. The germline gives CDR1 SGHRS, CDR2 YFSETQ. The CDR3: CASSSGLAGYTDTQYF. In DNA, the CDR3 is TGCGCCAGCAGCTCCGGACTAGCGGGATACACAGATACGCAGTATTTT.

The rearrangement links TRBV2 to TRBJ1-2; 12 positions agree with TRBD1. Germline CDR1 and CDR2: SNHLY and FYNNEI. The V segment lost 3 bases and the J segment 7 bases; nucleotides outside the gene matches: 3. The length of the CDR3 is 14 residues. In nucleotides, the CDR3 is TGTGCCAGCAGTGAGGGACAGGGGGCTTTTGGCTACACCTTC. It encodes CASSEGQGAFGYTF. Variable domain in full (rest from reference TRBV2 and TRBJ1-2): EPEVTQTPSHQVTQMGQEVILRCVPISNHLYFYWYRQILGQKVEFLVSFYNNEISEKSEIFDDQFSVERPDGSNFTLKIRSTKLEDSAMYFCASSEGQGAFGYTFGSGTRLTVV.

This sequence joins TRBV10-1 and TRBJ2-3; 7 positions agree with TRBD2. This CDR3 spans 15 amino acids. CDR1 WNHNN and CDR2 SYGVQD come from the germline V gene (reference sequence). V shed 0 bases, J shed 5 bases, and the junction held 5 bases outside the gene matches. CDR3: CASSESRASGDTQYF. Here the CDR3 DNA reads TGCGCCAGCAGTGAGTCGAGGGCTAGCGGAGATACGCAGTATTTT.

The V call is TRBV11-2, the J call TRBJ2-7; possibly TRBD1 for D (6 bases). The length of the CDR3 is 16 residues. CDR1 and CDR2 (germline): SGHAT, FQNNGV. V lost 5 bases and J lost 2, with 19 bases in between. The chain's CDR3 is CASSRGRDTDAYEQYF. CDR3 bases: TGTGCCAGCAGCCGAGGTCGGGACACTGACGCCTACGAGCAGTACTTC.

For the CDR3, the DNA is TGTGCCACCAGTATTAGGGGGGATACGCAGTATTTT. Protein sequence: CATSIRGDTQYF. The rearrangement uses TRBV24-1 and TRBJ2-3, with D possibly being TRBD1 (6 bases). CDR3 length: 12 residues. Per the germline V gene, CDR1 is KGHDR and CDR2 is SFDVKD. The V and J ends lost 6 bases and 6 bases respectively, with 9 bases between them.

The chain has TRBV27 and TRBJ2-1; 7 nucleotides line up with TRBD2. Germline V gene lookup returns CDR1 MNHEY and CDR2 SMNVEV (reference sequence). The V gene end was trimmed by 3 bases and the J gene end by 7 bases; junction bases not matched to a gene: 9. The CDR3 spans 15 residues. CDR3 sequence: CASSFLRSGGNEQFF. The CDR3 DNA is TGTGCCAGCAGTTTCCTGAGGTCCGGGGGGAATGAGCAGTTCTTC.

The CDR3 bases are TGCGCCAGCAGCCATTTTGGACAGGGGGTGAACACTGAAGCTTTCTTT. Translation gives CASSHFGQGVNTEAFF. The rearrangement links TRBV4-1 to TRBJ1-1; the match to TRBD1 covers 10 bases. There are 16 residues in the CDR3. Germline V CDR1 and CDR2: MGHRA, YSYEKL. J lost 0 bases, V lost 3 bases, and 4 bases had no gene match.

This clone was seen a few times. This chain connects TRBV28 to TRBJ1-2, with D hard to call. Trimming removed 2 bases from V and 7 bases from J, with 5 bases in between. There are 11 residues in the CDR3. Germline CDR1 and CDR2: MDHEN and SYDVKM. This CDR3 is CASSLRSGYTF. The CDR3 region has the DNA TGTGCCAGCAGTTTACGGAGTGGCTACACCTTC.

The chain is built from TRBV5-8 and TRBJ2-1, with 11 bases that match TRBD2. Germline V gene data show CDR1 as SGHTS and CDR2 as YDEGEE. The V gene end was trimmed by 6 bases and the J gene end by 6 bases; junction bases not matched to a gene: 8. The CDR3 sequence is 15 residues long. The CDR3 loop is CASNSLAGGINEQFF. The CDR3 DNA is TGTGCCAGCAACTCTCTAGCGGGAGGTATCAATGAGCAGTTCTTC.